This T cell receptor beta chain was recovered during a study of CD8+ T cells in alopecia areata (dated by TCRdb to the late 2010s). Regarding the research as a whole: The treated patients took part in an open-label pilot trial in which moderate-to-severe alopecia areata was treated with oral tofacitinib at 5 to 10 mg twice daily. Patients received tofacitinib for 6 to 18 months and were then followed off drug for 6 months to check for delayed response and recurrence. Scalp tissue and sorted CD4+ and CD8+ peripheral blood T cells from patchy and totalis/universalis alopecia areata patients and from healthy controls were covered by human TCRbeta sequencing. High-throughput TCRbeta sequencing was used to examine T cell clonal expansion in alopecia areata in both the C3H/HeJ mouse model and human patients. The RNA source kit depended on sample type: the PAXgene miRNA kit for fixed scalp, the miRNeasy kit for PBMCs, and the RNeasy kit for mouse skin. Scalp clonality was compared across normal scalp (n=4), patchy alopecia areata scalp (n=8), and alopecia totalis/universalis scalp (n=8). TCRbeta CDR3 regions were amplified by immunoSEQ multiplex PCR using 35 Vbeta forward and 13 Jbeta reverse primers. Patients on tofacitinib were biopsied at baseline and after 4 and 24 weeks of treatment, and several of the patients also had a later scalp biopsy. Study-wide conclusions, independent of this receptor: Resident alphabeta T cells in normal human skin are also sequenced, complicating scalp TCR repertoire analysis, unlike mouse skin dominated by gammadelta T cells. Compared with normal scalp, lesional scalp had higher clonality and more expanded CD8+ clones, particularly in alopecia totalis/universalis, a pattern that suggests antigenic drive. Shared TCR sequences between patients were less evident than in mice, which may be partly attributable to HLA diversity in the patient population.

In the paper's terms, the time point label means: baseline before oral tofacitinib. From alopecia areata patients, peripheral blood was collected along with lesional scalp punch biopsies. PBMCs were isolated by density centrifugation and stained for CD3, CD4 and CD8, after which CD4+ and CD8+ T cells were sorted on a FACSAria. Of note for this clone: Its antigen is currently not known. No base qualities exist here, and no much larger clone lies one base off it.

The library was generated by the immunoSEQ multiplex PCR assay. RNA was extracted from all samples and reverse transcribed into cDNA as template for TCR sequencing. First-strand cDNA was synthesized using SuperScript III with a 2:1 mix of oligo-dT and random hexamers. Amplification bias was assessed with a synthetic immune receptor repertoire, and residual bias was removed computationally. Per the original workflow: After raw reads were preprocessed to remove errors, the CDR3 was defined following IMGT conventions as running from the conserved cysteine to phenylalanine. Clonality was calculated as 1 minus Shannon entropy normalized by log2 of the number of productive unique TCRs. CD4 or CD8 identity of scalp clones was inferred by cross-referencing scalp TCRbeta sequences with sorted blood CD4 and CD8 repertoires. Not all clones reach the TCRdb copy of this immuneACCESS table, which keeps in-frame sequences only. Checked studies attribute under half of the gap to unresolved V genes and leave the rest unexplained. V, J and clone size are those of that table, while D and trimming were read from the DNA. Present in this sample are some 210,000 clones, approximately 52% of which were seen just once. Jointly, the top ten make up 0.45% of the sample.

The trim is 3 bases for V and 5 bases for J, with a gap of 4 bases between the germline ends. Looking up the germline V gene (reference sequence) yields CDR1 DFQATT and CDR2 SNEGSKA. There are 11 amino acids in the CDR3, from cysteine to phenylalanine inclusive. CDR3 DNA is the only sequence kept; it has 33 bases, read in frame from the first base. This sample comprised CD4+ T cells sorted from blood, obtained at week 0. The sequence was obtained from a human donor with alopecia areata. This receptor chain uses TRBV20-1 and TRBJ1-4; the D segment cannot be called with confidence. In nucleotides, the sequence is TGCAGTGCTAGTGACAATGAAAAACTGTTTTTT. The translation is CSASDNEKLFF.